The TCR beta chain under discussion was sequenced for a study of blood T cell repertoires in COVID-19 (dated by TCRdb to 2020 to 2022). Regarding the research as a whole: Collaborator samples came from the United States, Italy and Spain and covered acute and convalescent phases of COVID-19. The prospective study material was composed of cDNA or gDNA derived from T cells, B-cell-depleted T cells, or PBMCs. The dataset comprised deeply sampled blood TCRbeta repertoires from subjects exposed to, actively infected with, or recovered from COVID-19. The repertoires were released in a freely available public database meant as a resource for research on the immune response to SARS-CoV-2. Samples came from the ongoing ImmuneRACE study (first 160 participants) plus 1,254 subjects from 6 global collaborators. A de-identified subject ID, COVID-19 status, age in years and sex were almost always included in the sample metadata. Where HLA class I and class II types were available, the types were taken from metadata supplied by the sample provider, not from assay-based typing. What the authors observed across the whole study: The quantity of clinical and demographic metadata differed by source and by participant and was supplied without curation.

Including cysteine and phenylalanine, the CDR3 has 15 amino acids. Of the read, only the CDR3 DNA is kept; its 45 bases are in frame from base 1. V is cut back by 1 base and J by 1 base, with 3 bases in the junction unmatched. From the germline V gene (reference sequence), CDR1 is SEHNR and CDR2 is FQNEAQ. Remarks on this clone: Its antigen remains unidentified. One base away there is no much larger clone; base qualities are not given.

The collaborating institutions used their own protocols to collect whole blood in K2EDTA tubes. For TCRbeta analysis, collaborators shipped samples as frozen whole blood, isolated PBMCs, or DNA extracted from either of those sample types. TCRbeta CDR3 regions were amplified from genomic DNA using the immunoSEQ Assay, a bias-controlled multiplex PCR. The paper's processing steps were these. The number of nucleated cells in each sample was estimated by amplification of reference gene primers within the assay. Sequence reads were collapsed and filtered to measure the absolute abundance of every unique TCRbeta CDR3 rearrangement. For each sample, productive Simpson clonality was calculated as the square root of Simpson's diversity index over productive rearrangements. This is the immuneACCESS table as TCRdb keeps it, with only in-frame sequences that have V and J called. A part of the clones is gone; compared with another copy, unresolved V genes explain less than half, and the rest is unexplained. V, J and clone size are taken as reported in that table, and D and trimming were inferred from the DNA itself. The sample data list fewer than 70,000 clones, and 80% to 90% of these were observed just once. Clones ranked in the top ten supply approximately 2.9% of the sample.

The receptor comes from a man aged 50 or older with acute or convalescent COVID-19. The sequence is built from TRBV7-9 and TRBJ1-1; 7 bases in the junction line up with TRBD1. Material for sequencing was peripheral blood. The DNA reads TGTGCCAGCAGCTTAGAGGGACAGAGGAACACTGAAGCTTTCTTT. The resulting protein is CASSLEGQRNTEAFF.